The 31 T cell receptor beta chains given below trace back to one sample, sequenced in a study of blood T cells in healthy people across ages. Combining a sample-barcoded 5' primer with a J-beta primer mix, a second PCR ran for about 7 to 11 cycles. TCRdb independently ran MiXCR on the 5' RACE reads; one entry per CDR3 protein. The sample holds about 1 million distinct CDR3 sequences, 35% to 50% seen once. Sample: blood. These receptors all come from a woman aged 55-75 years in good health.

The V and J genes are TRBV27 and TRBJ2-7; possible D gene TRBD2, 5 bases. Germline-derived CDR1 and CDR2 are MNHEY and SMNVEV (reference sequence). Trimming removed 5 bases from V and 5 bases from J, with 13 bases in between. The CDR3 has 13 amino acids. The CDR3 sequence: CASSPADFDEQYF. The CDR3 DNA follows: TGTGCCAGCAGTCCCGCGGACTTCGACGAGCAGTACTTC.

This clonotype was counted between two and nine times. The V gene is TRBV20-1, the J gene TRBJ2-7; 12 bases are shared with TRBD2. CDR3 length: 15 residues. The V and J ends lost 3 bases and 2 bases, in that order; junction bases with no gene match: 5. The germline CDR1 and CDR2 sequences are DFQATT and SNEGSKA (reference sequence). CDR3 sequence: CSARIPSGRAYEQYF. CDR3 DNA: TGCAGTGCTAGGATCCCTAGCGGGAGGGCCTACGAGCAGTACTTC.

This chain links TRBV5-1 with TRBJ1-1; no firm D call. The CDR3 is 16 amino acids. Germline loops: CDR1 SGHRS, CDR2 YFSETQ. The V end was cut by 0 bases, the J end by 5 bases, with 17 bases between. In DNA, the CDR3 is TGCGCCAGCAGCTTGGGGGCCGCGAAGCCCAGGACTGAAGCTTTCTTT. This sequence encodes CASSLGAAKPRTEAFF.

The chain employs TRBV10-3 and TRBJ2-3; perhaps TRBD2 as D (7 bases). V lost 7 bases to trimming and J lost 3 bases, with 17 bases between them. Germline values: CDR1 ENHRY, CDR2 SYGVKD. There are 15 residues in the CDR3. CDR3 bases: TGTGCCATCACCGGAGGGGGGGTCAGTACAGATACGCAGTATTTT. Translation: CAITGGGVSTDTQYF.

The V gene is TRBV27, the J gene TRBJ2-7; D remains ambiguous. Germline assignment: CDR1 MNHEY and CDR2 SMNVEV (reference sequence). V lost 4 bases and J lost 1, with 8 bases in between. This CDR3 spans 13 amino acids. CDR3 loop: CASSYDMSYEQYF. Written as DNA, the CDR3 is TGTGCCAGCAGTTATGACATGTCCTACGAGCAGTACTTC.

This clonotype turned up a few times. This chain links TRBV12-3 or TRBV12-4 with TRBJ2-3; 9 bases map to TRBD2. The CDR3 is 16 residues long. Germline trimming cut 2 bases from V and 3 bases from J; bases unmatched to any gene: 6. The CDR3 here is CASSLSLAGLTDTQYF. In DNA form, the CDR3 reads TGTGCCAGCAGTTTAAGTCTAGCGGGATTAACAGATACGCAGTATTTT.

Notes on this clonotype: This may be a read error: a much more frequent sequence differs by one nucleotide. The chain carries TRBV7-3 and TRBJ2-5; D is undetermined. The DNA matches TRBJ2-7 better at its end, which makes the J call doubtful. This CDR3 has 13 amino acids. CDR1 and CDR2 (germline): SGHTA, FQGTGA. The CDR3 DNA sequence: TGTGCCAGCAGCTTAAGTCCAGTCTGCGAGCAGTACTTC. It translates to CASSLSPVCEQYF.

The chain combines TRBV7-2 with TRBJ2-2; 9 bases match TRBD1. Trimming took 4 bases from V and 5 from J; bases not matched to a gene: 8. The CDR3 consists of 16 residues. Germline assignment: CDR1 SGHTA and CDR2 FQGNSA. The CDR3 nucleotides are TGTGCCAGCAGCTCGAGGACAGGGGCTGTTACCGGGGAGCTGTTTTTT. It translates to CASSSRTGAVTGELFF.

This clonotype appeared a single time. The chain links TRBV28 to TRBJ2-5, with D hard to call. V lost 6 bases, J lost 7 bases, and 9 bases lay in between. Germline CDR1 is MDHEN and CDR2 is SYDVKM. The CDR3 sequence is 11 residues long. CDR3 loop: CASRGLGTQYF. The DNA for the CDR3 is TGTGCCAGCAGGGGGTTGGGGACCCAGTACTTC.

V is TRBV29-1 and J is TRBJ2-3; D gene ambiguous. The CDR3 has 13 residues. V lost 6 bases, J lost 6 bases, and 16 bases lay in between. Germline CDR1 reads SQVTM; CDR2 reads ANQGSEA. The CDR3 reads CSVEYFLGDTQYF. The DNA for the CDR3 is TGCAGCGTCGAATATTTTTTGGGGGATACGCAGTATTTT.

This clonotype was seen more than once but under ten times. The chain combines TRBV6-1 with TRBJ1-1; D gene unclear. Trimming pared 7 bases from V and 0 bases from J, leaving 9 bases between. The CDR3 totals 13 residues. Looked up from germline, CDR1 is MNHNS and CDR2 is SASEGT. Here the CDR3 DNA reads TGTGCCAGCACGTCACCAATGAACACTGAAGCTTTCTTT. Its protein is CASTSPMNTEAFF.

A single count supports this clonotype. A much larger clone is a single base away; this may be a read error. The chain joins TRBV20-1 to TRBJ2-7, with D uncertain. The closer fit of TRBJ2-5 to the DNA end suggests the J call may be wrong. CDR3 size: 14 residues. The germline CDR1 and CDR2 sequences are DFQATT and SNEGSKA (reference sequence). CDR3 DNA: TGCGGTGCTAGAGATAGTTTCCAGCGACAGACCCAGTACTTC. This gives the protein CGARDSFQRQTQYF.

This chain connects TRBV27 to TRBJ1-6; TRBD1 agrees at 8 bases. V was pared by 0 bases and J by 12 bases, with 10 bases of the junction left unmatched. Germline-derived CDR1 and CDR2 are MNHEY and SMNVEV (reference sequence). The CDR3 spans 16 residues. The chain's CDR3 is CASSLSQGASGRPLHF. CDR3 bases: TGTGCCAGCAGTTTATCGCAGGGGGCCTCCGGGAGACCCCTCCACTTT.

V gene TRBV4-2 combines with J gene TRBJ2-1; D is uncertain. The length of the CDR3 is 14 residues. Germline V gives CDR1 LGHNA, CDR2 YNFKEQ. The germline V and J ends were trimmed by 1 base and 6 bases, with 10 bases remaining between them. CDR3 coding DNA: TGTGCCAGCAGCCAAGGTCTCTCTGGCAATGAGCAGTTCTTC. Translating gives CASSQGLSGNEQFF.

Ten or more counts support this clonotype. This sequence joins TRBV5-1 and TRBJ2-7; TRBD2 is a possible D gene (7 bases). Germline CDR1 is SGHRS and CDR2 is YFSETQ. The CDR3 consists of 14 residues. V was clipped by 4 bases and J by 8 bases, with 19 bases between them. This CDR3 is CASSSGTTPPKQYF. In nucleotides, the CDR3 is TGCGCCAGCAGCAGCGGGACAACCCCCCCCAAGCAGTACTTC.

The chain recombines TRBV10-3 with TRBJ2-3; the D gene is possibly TRBD2 (5 bases). Germline CDR1 is ENHRY and CDR2 is SYGVKD. The length of the CDR3 is 14 residues. V lost 8 bases to trimming and J lost 7 bases, with 19 bases between them. The chain's CDR3 is CAIGVELEGYTQYF. The CDR3, as DNA: TGTGCCATCGGAGTGGAGTTAGAGGGCTATACGCAGTATTTT.

V and J are TRBV20-1 and TRBJ2-7; D may be TRBD2 (6 bases). V was trimmed by 3 bases and J by 2 bases, leaving 17 bases between them. Germline CDR1 DFQATT, CDR2 SNEGSKA (reference sequence). The CDR3 has 15 residues. The CDR3 region has the DNA TGCAGTGCTAGGGCCGCCGTCGGGAGCGCCTACGAGCAGTACTTC. It is translated as CSARAAVGSAYEQYF.

The chain carries TRBV29-1 and TRBJ2-1; the match to TRBD2 covers 10 bases. CDR3 length: 14 residues. V was clipped by 5 bases and J by 5 bases; unmatched bases: 6. The germline V gene has CDR1 SQVTM and CDR2 ANQGSEA. CDR3 in amino acids: CSVPASGSHNEQFF. DNA of the CDR3: TGCAGCGTTCCTGCTAGCGGGAGCCACAATGAGCAGTTCTTC.

This clonotype was counted a few times. This rearrangement joins TRBV11-2 to TRBJ1-1; TRBD1 is a possible D gene (5 bases). Germline CDR1 is SGHAT and CDR2 is FQNNGV. This CDR3 contains 11 residues. Trimming cost V 8 bases and J 3 bases, with 7 bases left between them. The CDR3, as DNA: TGTGCCAGCCGGGGCCACACTGAAGCTTTCTTT. This gives the protein CASRGHTEAFF.

This clonotype was detected only a few times. This sequence joins TRBV7-8 and TRBJ2-7; D is tentatively TRBD1 or TRBD2 (5 bases each). Germline V CDR1 and CDR2: SGHVS, FQNEAQ. The ends were cut back, 2 bases at V and 12 bases at J, with 23 bases in the middle. CDR3 length: 15 residues. CDR3 coding DNA: TGTGCCAGCAGCTTATCCGGGACGGGCCCCTTAAGGTGGTACTTC. It specifies CASSLSGTGPLRWYF.

This clonotype was recorded a few times. The V and J genes are TRBV7-3 and TRBJ2-1, with 7 bases identical to TRBD1. V shed 2 bases, J shed 3 bases, and the junction held 10 bases outside the gene matches. This CDR3 is 17 amino acids long. CDR1 is SGHTA, CDR2 FQGTGA, per germline. The CDR3 DNA reads TGTGCCAGCAGCTTATCGGGGACAGCCCCTTACTACAATGAGCAGTTCTTC. Translating it yields CASSLSGTAPYYNEQFF. Full variable domain (missing parts from reference TRBV7-3 and TRBJ2-1): GAGVSQTPSNKVTEKGKYVELRCDPISGHTALYWYRQSLGQGPEFLIYFQGTGAADDSGLPNDRFFAVRPEGSVSTLKIQRTERGDSAVYLCASSLSGTAPYYNEQFFGPGTRLTVL.

As regards this clonotype: The junction departs from the called germline gene at one end, perhaps through a read error. The rearrangement uses TRBV12-3 or TRBV12-4 and TRBJ2-1, with 9 bases lining up with TRBD2. The CDR3 contains 16 residues. CDR3 residues: CAGSPATSGRSDEQFF. The CDR3 nucleotides read TGTGCCGGCAGTCCTGCTACGAGCGGGAGGTCCGATGAGCAGTTCTTC.

This clonotype was seen a handful of times. J is TRBJ2-7 and V is TRBV6-6; 7 positions agree with TRBD2. Germline V lookup: CDR1 MNHNY, CDR2 SVGAGI (reference sequence). CDR3 length: 14 residues. V lost 3 bases, J lost 6 bases, and 8 bases stayed unmatched. CDR3 sequence (DNA): TGTGCCAGCAGTTATGCGGGAGTGACGGGCGAGCAGTACTTC. It encodes CASSYAGVTGEQYF.

This chain joins TRBV30 and TRBJ2-3, with TRBD2 matching over 7 bases. This CDR3 spans 14 amino acids. Germline assignment: CDR1 GTSNPN and CDR2 SVGIG (reference sequence). V was clipped by 3 bases and J by 3 bases; unmatched bases: 6. The CDR3 loop reads CAWRAAAGTDTQYF. The CDR3 bases are TGTGCCTGGAGGGCGGCAGCGGGAACAGATACGCAGTATTTT.

The chain employs TRBV27 and TRBJ1-2, with a tentative D call TRBD1 (6 bases). The CDR3 extends over 12 amino acids. The germline V gene encodes CDR1 MNHEY and CDR2 SMNVEV (reference sequence). V dropped 5 bases and J dropped 7 bases, with 11 bases sitting between them. CDR3 region: CASSPTGFGYTF. CDR3 DNA sequence: TGTGCCAGCAGTCCAACAGGGTTTGGCTACACCTTC.

V is TRBV4-1 and J is TRBJ2-5; TRBD2 might be the D (5 bases). This CDR3 spans 13 amino acids. The germline gives CDR1 MGHRA, CDR2 YSYEKL. Trimming pared 2 bases from V and 5 bases from J, leaving 9 bases between. CDR3 in amino acids: CASSQPSSETQYF. CDR3 bases: TGCGCCAGCAGCCAACCTAGCTCTGAGACCCAGTACTTC.

This clonotype appeared a few times. The V call is TRBV10-2, the J call TRBJ2-5; 7 bases map to TRBD1. The end of the DNA is better explained by TRBJ2-7, so the J call may be wrong. This CDR3 is built from 14 residues. Germline V gene data show CDR1 as WSHSY and CDR2 as SAAADI. CDR3 nucleotide sequence: TGCGCCAGCAGTGCCGGGACAGTAGCCTACGAGCAGTACTTC. It codes for CASSAGTVAYEQYF.

The chain employs TRBV28 and TRBJ1-2, with D possibly being TRBD1 (5 bases). This CDR3 is 14 amino acids long. The germline CDR1 and CDR2 sequences are MDHEN and SYDVKM. V lost 7 bases and J lost 6, with 18 bases in between. The CDR3 DNA is TGTGCCAGCACCAACCCGGGACTGGTTAATGGCTACACCTTC. This gives the protein CASTNPGLVNGYTF.

In its sample, this clonotype was seen once. In DNA form, the CDR3 reads TGTGCCAGCAGTTCTACCCGACTAGCGGGAGGCAATGAGCAGTTCTTC. It is translated as CASSSTRLAGGNEQFF. V usage is TRBV28 and J usage is TRBJ2-1; 13 positions agree with TRBD2. In germline, CDR1 is MDHEN, CDR2 SYDVKM. Unmatched junction bases numbered 6, after V lost 4 bases and J lost 6 bases. The CDR3 is 16 amino acids.

This clonotype was picked up a small number of times. This chain uses TRBV12-5 with TRBJ2-6; D could derive from TRBD1 or TRBD2 (5 bases each). Trimming pared 6 bases from V and 2 bases from J, leaving 11 bases between. Per the germline V gene, CDR1 is LGHNT and CDR2 is FRNRAP. The CDR3 covers 15 residues. This CDR3 is CASGVGDPGANVLTF. The CDR3, as DNA: TGTGCTAGTGGGGTTGGGGACCCTGGGGCCAACGTCCTGACTTTC.

V usage is TRBV5-1 and J usage is TRBJ2-1; 13 bases fit TRBD2. Germline CDR1 and CDR2: SGHRS and YFSETQ. Trimming took 4 bases from V and 5 from J; bases not matched to a gene: 6. CDR3 length equals 16 residues. CDR3 loop: CASSVGLAGADNEQFF. The CDR3, as DNA: TGCGCCAGCAGCGTCGGACTAGCGGGAGCTGACAATGAGCAGTTCTTC.